Following are 26 T cell receptor beta chains from one sample sequenced in a study of identical twins. TCRdb reprocessed the 5' RACE reads via MiXCR and lists one record per CDR3 protein. The sample yields 400,000 to 500,000 distinct CDR3 sequences, around 18% seen once. The specimen sequenced was naive T cells sorted from blood. The receptors were sampled from a man aged 50 to 59 in good health.

There are many counts of this clonotype. The chain couples TRBV11-3 to TRBJ2-1, with unresolved D. CDR1 is SGHNT, CDR2 YENEEA, per germline. This CDR3 spans 16 amino acids. Deletions cut 0 bases from V and 0 bases from J, with 9 bases between. CDR3: CASSLDGRVSYNEQFF. DNA for the CDR3: TGTGCCAGCAGCTTAGATGGGCGCGTCTCCTACAATGAGCAGTTCTTC. Variable domain in full (rest from reference TRBV11-3 and TRBJ2-1): EAGVVQSPRYKIIEKKQPVAFWCNPISGHNTLYWYLQNLGQGPELLIRYENEEAVDDSQLPKDRFSAERLKGVDSTLKIQPAELGDSAVYLCASSLDGRVSYNEQFFGPGTRLTVL.

This clonotype was detected many times. The junction differs from germline at one of its ends, possibly a read error. The chain recombines TRBV12-3 or TRBV12-4 with TRBJ1-1; D ambiguous. The CDR3 covers 13 residues. The CDR3 loop reads CASSSRVNTEAFF. DNA for the CDR3: TGCGCCAGCAGCTCTCGGGTGAACACTGAAGCTTTCTTT.

The V and J genes are TRBV5-1 and TRBJ2-7, with D possibly TRBD2 on 5 matching bases. The CDR3 runs to 14 residues. V shed 5 bases and J shed 3 bases, with 15 bases lying between them. Per germline, CDR1 SGHRS and CDR2 YFSETQ. The CDR3 protein is CASSLTELGYEQYF. The CDR3, as DNA: TGCGCCAGCAGTTTGACGGAACTAGGCTACGAGCAGTACTTC.

This clonotype was picked up many times. The rearrangement links TRBV20-1 to TRBJ2-7; a possible D gene is TRBD1 (5 bases). Germline values: CDR1 DFQATT, CDR2 SNEGSKA (reference sequence). Trimming took off 4 bases at V and 6 bases at J, with 31 bases between the two ends. CDR3 length: 18 residues. CDR3 protein: CSATRLGQPNHGSSEQYF. The CDR3 DNA is TGCAGTGCTACAAGATTGGGGCAACCAAATCACGGTAGCTCCGAGCAGTACTTC.

The table lists this clonotype with a few counts. The V call is TRBV5-1, the J call TRBJ2-3, with 8 bases identical to TRBD1. In germline, CDR1 is SGHRS, CDR2 YFSETQ. V dropped 6 bases and J dropped 2; count of bases not matched to a gene: 11. The CDR3 totals 16 residues. CDR3 region: CASTMTPGQDTDTQYF. CDR3 DNA: TGCGCCAGCACTATGACCCCGGGACAGGACACAGATACGCAGTATTTT.

There are a few counts of this clonotype. The V gene is TRBV3-1, the J gene TRBJ1-2; D unresolved. The CDR3 contains 15 residues. V lost 0 bases and J lost 7, with 15 bases in between. The V gene's germline CDR1 is LGHDT and CDR2 YNNKEL (reference sequence). CDR3 DNA sequence: TGTGCCAGCAGCCAAGAGTACCTAGTCGCGGGTGGCTACACCTTC. Encoded protein: CASSQEYLVAGGYTF.

The V gene is TRBV24-1, the J gene TRBJ2-1; 7 positions match TRBD2. The V segment lost 4 bases and the J segment 6 bases; nucleotides outside the gene matches: 5. Per germline, CDR1 KGHDR and CDR2 SFDVKD. This CDR3 is 14 amino acids long. CDR3 nucleotides: TGTGCCACCAGTGACAGTTGGACTAGCAATGAGCAGTTCTTC. Translated: CATSDSWTSNEQFF.

The chain couples TRBV4-3 to TRBJ2-7, with D tentatively TRBD1 (6 bases). CDR3 size: 15 residues. Germline V lookup: CDR1 LGHNA, CDR2 YSLEER. V lost 0 bases, J lost 3 bases, and 12 bases lay in between. The CDR3 DNA is TGCGCCAGCAGCCAAGAGGCAGGCAGGGGCTACGAGCAGTACTTC. Protein product: CASSQEAGRGYEQYF.

This clonotype appeared many times. The V and J genes are TRBV10-3 and TRBJ2-7; 9 positions agree with TRBD1. The CDR3 covers 15 residues. From germline, CDR1 is ENHRY and CDR2 SYGVKD. V shed 0 bases and J 1 base; nucleotides not matched to a gene: 1. The CDR3 DNA follows: TGTGCCATCAGTGAGTCTGGGACAGGGTCCTACGAGCAGTACTTC. It specifies CAISESGTGSYEQYF.

This clonotype was seen only a few times. This chain connects TRBV12-3 or TRBV12-4 to TRBJ1-1, with D tentatively TRBD1 (6 bases). This CDR3 is built from 13 residues. Trimming took 7 bases from V and 2 from J, leaving 11 bases between them. The CDR3 nucleotides read TGTGCCAGCACCCAGACAGGCAACACTGAAGCTTTCTTT. This sequence encodes CASTQTGNTEAFF.

The sample holds many counts of this clonotype. The V and J genes are TRBV5-1 and TRBJ2-3; D is perhaps TRBD1 or TRBD2 (5 bases each). CDR3 length: 15 residues. V lost 4 bases and J 4 bases, leaving 16 bases between the germline ends. Germline loops: CDR1 SGHRS, CDR2 YFSETQ. This CDR3 reads CASSGGSAIPDTQYF. Written as DNA, the CDR3 is TGCGCCAGCAGCGGGGGTTCGGCGATCCCAGATACGCAGTATTTT.

This clonotype was seen a few times. The chain carries TRBV7-2 and TRBJ2-5; D possibly matches TRBD1 or TRBD2 (5 bases each). CDR1 is SGHTA and CDR2 is FQGNSA in the germline V gene. The CDR3 totals 16 residues. V was cut by 3 bases and J by 5 bases, with 19 bases left in between. The CDR3: CASSFGGKVTGETQYF. CDR3 nucleotides: TGTGCCAGCAGCTTTGGGGGAAAAGTAACGGGGGAGACCCAGTACTTC. The full variable domain, rest sourced from reference TRBV7-2 and TRBJ2-5, is GAGVSQSPSNKVTEKGKDVELRCDPISGHTALYWYRQSLGQGLEFLIYFQGNSAPDKSGLPSDRFSAERTGGSVSTLTIQRTQQEDSAVYLCASSFGGKVTGETQYFGPGTRLLVL.

This clonotype occurred a few times. V is TRBV20-1 and J is TRBJ1-1; 8 nucleotides line up with TRBD1. V was clipped by 5 bases and J by 4 bases; unmatched bases: 3. The CDR3 covers 12 residues. Germline V CDR1 and CDR2: DFQATT, SNEGSKA (reference sequence). The DNA of the CDR3 is TGCAGTGCTGGACAGGGTCGCACTGAAGCTTTCTTT. This translates into CSAGQGRTEAFF.

This clonotype was found many times. The J gene is TRBJ2-3, the V gene TRBV20-1, with 7 bases that match TRBD2. CDR1 DFQATT and CDR2 SNEGSKA come from the germline V gene (reference sequence). The V gene end was trimmed by 2 bases and the J gene end by 1 base; junction bases not matched to a gene: 6. The CDR3 runs 15 residues. The CDR3 loop is CSARRTSKGTDTQYF. The CDR3 nucleotides are TGCAGTGCTAGACGGACTAGTAAGGGCACAGATACGCAGTATTTT.

The chain employs TRBV10-3 and TRBJ2-7; TRBD2 agrees at 9 bases. V trimming: 10 bases; J trimming: 6 bases; junction bases outside the gene matches: 13. Germline loops: CDR1 ENHRY, CDR2 SYGVKD. There are 14 residues in the CDR3. In DNA, the CDR3 is TGTGCCACCGGGACTAGCCAACAAAGGGGCGAGCAGTACTTC. Its protein product is CATGTSQQRGEQYF.

J is TRBJ1-3 and V is TRBV6-5; 8 nucleotides align to TRBD1. Germline CDR1 MNHEY, CDR2 SVGAGI. V lost 2 bases and J lost 4; bases outside the gene matches: 10. This CDR3 is 17 amino acids long. CDR3 residues: CASSYARTGPRGNTIYF. CDR3 nucleotides: TGTGCCAGCAGTTACGCGAGGACAGGGCCGCGAGGAAACACCATATATTTT.

V and J are TRBV5-5 and TRBJ2-3, with 8 bases aligning to TRBD1. The CDR3 covers 15 residues. In germline, CDR1 is SGHKS, CDR2 YYEKEE (reference sequence). V lost 4 bases, J lost 3 bases, and 7 bases stayed unmatched. As DNA, the CDR3 is TGTGCCAGCAGCCATGACAGGGGCGCTACAGATACGCAGTATTTT. As protein: CASSHDRGATDTQYF.

The chain carries TRBV6-5 and TRBJ2-2; D is ambiguous. Germline V CDR1 and CDR2: MNHEY, SVGAGI. The CDR3 is 13 amino acids. Trimming shortened V by 2 bases and J by 3 bases, and 4 bases separated the two germline ends. This CDR3 reads CASSYDHTGELFF. CDR3 bases: TGTGCCAGCAGTTACGATCACACCGGGGAGCTGTTTTTT.

The table lists this clonotype with many counts. The CDR3 protein is CASSQGHTDTQYF. For the CDR3, the DNA is TGTGCCAGCAGCCAAGGGCACACAGATACGCAGTATTTT. The rearrangement uses TRBV14 and TRBJ2-3; D remains ambiguous. Germline values: CDR1 SGHDN, CDR2 FVKESK. The CDR3 is made up of 13 amino acids. The V end was cut by 1 base, the J end by 2 bases, with 4 bases between.

The V call is TRBV7-2, the J call TRBJ2-2; D gene ambiguous. Germline CDR1 SGHTA, CDR2 FQGNSA. V gave up 1 base and J gave up 5 bases, with 14 bases separating them. The CDR3 sequence is 16 residues long. The CDR3 loop is CASSLVWLKLTGELFF. The CDR3 bases are TGTGCCAGCAGCTTAGTGTGGTTAAAGTTGACCGGGGAGCTGTTTTTT.

This clonotype showed up just a few times. This chain connects TRBV12-3 or TRBV12-4 to TRBJ2-2, with 8 bases aligning to TRBD2. V lost 7 bases and J lost 5; bases outside the gene matches: 12. This CDR3 is built from 16 residues. DNA of the CDR3: TGTGCCAGCACCACCGGGGGGGCCCGACGGACCGGGGAGCTGTTTTTT. It codes for CASTTGGARRTGELFF.

V usage is TRBV5-1 and J usage is TRBJ2-5; TRBD2 matches 15 bases. Trimming cost V 3 bases and J 5 bases; bases outside gene matches: 14. Germline V gene data show CDR1 as SGHRS and CDR2 as YFSETQ. This CDR3 has 19 amino acids. As DNA, the CDR3 is TGCGCCAGCAGCTCGGGACTAGCGGGAGGCCGGCCGGTGGAGGAGACCCAGTACTTC. Its protein product is CASSSGLAGGRPVEETQYF.

This clonotype was observed at least ten times. The chain links TRBV7-9 to TRBJ2-5; D may be TRBD1 (5 bases). V dropped 5 bases and J dropped 5 bases, with 12 bases sitting between them. This CDR3 contains 13 residues. From germline, CDR1 is SEHNR and CDR2 FQNEAQ (reference sequence). The CDR3 spells CASSPDSPETQYF. CDR3 nucleotide sequence: TGTGCCAGCAGCCCTGACAGCCCCGAGACCCAGTACTTC.

Concerning this clonotype: One end of the junction varies from germline; a read error may be responsible. The chain recombines TRBV30 with TRBJ1-5; 9 bases align to TRBD1. The germline V gene has CDR1 GTSNPN and CDR2 SVGIG (reference sequence). CDR3 length equals 14 residues. CDR3: CAWGTGTSNRPQHF. CDR3 coding DNA: TGTGCCTGGGGGACAGGGACTAGCAATCGGCCCCAGCATTTT.

V and J are TRBV7-2 and TRBJ1-5; 9 positions agree with TRBD1. Germline assignment: CDR1 SGHTA and CDR2 FQGNSA. The ends lost 8 bases at V and 1 base at J; junction bases unmatched: 6. This CDR3 has 15 residues. This CDR3 is CASSKGQGSNQPQHF. The CDR3 DNA is TGTGCCAGCTCGAAAGGACAGGGGAGCAATCAGCCCCAGCATTTT.

The chain carries TRBV12-3 or TRBV12-4 and TRBJ2-5; 9 bases map to TRBD1. The CDR3 length is 14 residues. The junction had 9 bases not matched to a gene; V was cut back by 6 bases and J by 7 bases. This CDR3 reads CASSPRTGVGTQYF. DNA of the CDR3: TGTGCCAGCAGCCCGAGGACAGGGGTAGGGACCCAGTACTTC.